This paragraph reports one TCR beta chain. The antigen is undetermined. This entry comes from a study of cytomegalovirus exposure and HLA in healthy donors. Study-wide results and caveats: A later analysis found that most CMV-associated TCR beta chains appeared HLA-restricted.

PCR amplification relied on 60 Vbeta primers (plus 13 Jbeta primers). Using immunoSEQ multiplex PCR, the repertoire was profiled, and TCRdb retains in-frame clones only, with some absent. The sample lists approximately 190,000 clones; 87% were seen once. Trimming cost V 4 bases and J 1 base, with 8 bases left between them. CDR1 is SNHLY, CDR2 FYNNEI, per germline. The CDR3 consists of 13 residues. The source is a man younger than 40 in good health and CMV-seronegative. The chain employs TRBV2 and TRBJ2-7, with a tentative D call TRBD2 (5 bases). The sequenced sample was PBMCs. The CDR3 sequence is CASSGELSYEQYF. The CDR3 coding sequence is TGTGCCAGCAGTGGGGAGCTGTCCTACGAGCAGTACTTC.